Detailed here is one T cell receptor beta chain. The data were taken from a study of blood T cell repertoires in COVID-19. In the authors' methods: Using reference gene primer amplification, nucleated cell counts were estimated. Sequencing was performed with immunoSEQ multiplex PCR; in TCRdb, only in-frame clones are kept and a portion is missing. That table supplies the V and J calls and clone size; D and trimming were determined from the DNA. The sample records more than 300,000 clones, 88% being singletons. CDR3 length: 16 residues. V lost 5 bases and J 4 bases, leaving 20 bases between the germline ends. CDR1 and CDR2 from the germline V gene are MDHEN and SYDVKM.

The sequencing sample was made of peripheral blood. The sequence was obtained from a woman in her seventies with COVID-19, enrolled during active disease. The V and J genes are TRBV28 and TRBJ1-2; D perhaps matches TRBD1 (5 bases). Here the CDR3 DNA reads TGTGCCAGCAGTCTCCCCCACCCGACAGTTGGCTATGGCTACACCTTC. This sequence encodes CASSLPHPTVGYGYTF.